Below, 22 T cell receptor beta chains from the same sample are listed, as sequenced in a study of T-cell memory formation after mild COVID-19. TCRdb itself ran the 5' RACE reads through MiXCR, one entry per CDR3 protein. The sample lists roughly 250,000 distinct CDR3 sequences; roughly 15% were seen once. Sequencing used PBMCs or a T cell subset sorted from them (not recorded which). These TCRs come from a man aged 18 to 29 who had mild COVID-19 (a few samples of this study predate the infection). Cell type and time point are not known.

V usage is TRBV4-3 and J usage is TRBJ2-7; D remains unclear. V lost 3 bases and J 12 bases, leaving 3 bases between the germline ends. The CDR3 is 8 amino acids. The germline V gene encodes CDR1 LGHNA and CDR2 YSLEER. The DNA of the CDR3 is TGCGCCAGCAGCCAGCGGTACGTC. Encoded protein: CASSQRYV.

This clonotype was seen more than once but under ten times. The CDR3 protein is CASSQDPDRLYGYTF. The DNA for the CDR3 is TGCGCCAGCAGCCAAGACCCGGACAGACTCTATGGCTACACCTTC. The chain has TRBV4-3 and TRBJ1-2, with D possibly TRBD1 on 6 matching bases. V was clipped by 0 bases and J by 4 bases, with 12 bases between them. Germline CDR1 and CDR2: LGHNA and YSLEER. The CDR3 has 15 amino acids.

The CDR3 DNA follows: TGCGCCAGCAGGGGGGCTGACACCGGGGAGCTGTTTTTT. Its translation is CASRGADTGELFF. This sequence joins TRBV10-1 and TRBJ2-2; possible D gene TRBD1, 6 bases. The CDR3 consists of 13 residues. The germline V gene encodes CDR1 WNHNN and CDR2 SYGVQD (reference sequence). Deletions cut 6 bases from V and 3 bases from J, with 8 bases between.

The chain has TRBV4-1 and TRBJ2-1, with TRBD1 as a possible D gene (6 bases). Per the germline V gene, CDR1 is MGHRA and CDR2 is YSYEKL. V was trimmed by 0 bases and J by 10 bases, leaving 16 bases between them. The length of the CDR3 is 15 residues. This chain's CDR3 is CASSQEAVWGQEQFF. The CDR3 DNA follows: TGCGCCAGCAGCCAAGAGGCGGTTTGGGGGCAGGAGCAGTTCTTC.

This clonotype turned up a few times. This chain uses TRBV11-2 with TRBJ1-1; D may be TRBD1 (5 bases). V lost 5 bases and J 4 bases, leaving 20 bases between the germline ends. Germline-derived CDR1 and CDR2 are SGHAT and FQNNGV. This CDR3 is 16 amino acids long. Here the CDR3 DNA reads TGTGCCAGCAGCGCCATCAAGACCCCAGGGAGCACTGAAGCTTTCTTT. This translates into CASSAIKTPGSTEAFF.

This clonotype was counted a few times. The chain has TRBV7-2 and TRBJ1-1; 8 bases are shared with TRBD1. Germline V gene data show CDR1 as SGHTA and CDR2 as FQGNSA. The CDR3 runs to 14 residues. The V segment lost 4 bases and the J segment 6 bases; nucleotides outside the gene matches: 7. CDR3 DNA: TGTGCCAGCAGCTCCTGGACAGGGACGGCTGAAGCTTTCTTT. Protein: CASSSWTGTAEAFF.

The table lists this clonotype with many counts. The chain links TRBV27 to TRBJ2-3; 9 bases are a match to TRBD2. Germline V CDR1 and CDR2: MNHEY, SMNVEV (reference sequence). The V gene end was trimmed by 3 bases and the J gene end by 5 bases; junction bases not matched to a gene: 9. The CDR3 totals 16 residues. CDR3 in DNA: TGTGCCAGCAGTTTCATGTTTCCAGCGGGGGGAGATACGCAGTATTTT. Translating gives CASSFMFPAGGDTQYF.

The rearrangement joins TRBV19 to TRBJ2-3, with 11 bases matching TRBD2. Germline CDR1 reads LNHDA; CDR2 reads SQIVND (reference sequence). Trimming took 4 bases from V and 2 from J; bases not matched to a gene: 8. This CDR3 comprises 17 residues. Written as DNA, the CDR3 is TGTGCCAGTAGTAGATCACTAGCGGGGGCCAACACAGATACGCAGTATTTT. It yields the protein CASSRSLAGANTDTQYF.

This chain links TRBV6-2 or TRBV6-3 with TRBJ1-1; 8 bases fit TRBD1. CDR1 is MNHEY, CDR2 SVGEGT, per germline. Losses at the gene ends were 3 bases for V and 0 bases for J; bases not matched to a gene: 6. The CDR3 is 16 amino acids. The CDR3 loop is CASSYRRDRLNTEAFF. The DNA of the CDR3 is TGTGCCAGCAGTTATCGACGGGACAGGCTGAACACTGAAGCTTTCTTT.

The rearrangement joins TRBV20-1 to TRBJ2-1, with TRBD2 matching 7 bases. With V trimmed by 4 bases and J by 5 bases, 17 bases remained unmatched. In germline, CDR1 is DFQATT, CDR2 SNEGSKA (reference sequence). The CDR3 is 17 residues long. This CDR3 is CSATSSGELFVHNEQFF. The DNA for the CDR3 is TGCAGTGCTACGTCCAGCGGGGAGCTATTTGTCCACAATGAGCAGTTCTTC.

The chain joins TRBV6-1 to TRBJ1-1; D unclear. V was pared by 4 bases and J by 0 bases, with 3 bases between. This CDR3 has 12 amino acids. The V gene's germline CDR1 is MNHNS and CDR2 SASEGT. The CDR3 loop reads CASSVLNTEAFF. The CDR3 bases are TGTGCCAGCAGTGTCCTGAACACTGAAGCTTTCTTT.

CDR3 sequence reads: CASSWDSRPNTEAFF. The CDR3 DNA sequence: TGTGCCAGCAGCTGGGACTCCAGACCCAACACTGAAGCTTTCTTT. The rearrangement links TRBV5-4 to TRBJ1-1, with D possibly TRBD1 on 5 matching bases. CDR3 length equals 15 residues. Per the germline V gene, CDR1 is SGHNT and CDR2 is YYREEE (reference sequence). Trimming took 3 bases from V and 2 from J, leaving 14 bases between them.

This clonotype was seen more than once but under ten times. CDR3 DNA sequence: TGCGCCAGCAGCGGGCAGGGAGGGGACACTGAAGCTTTCTTT. It yields the protein CASSGQGGDTEAFF. The rearrangement joins TRBV5-1 to TRBJ1-1, with a weak D call TRBD1 (5 bases). In germline, CDR1 is SGHRS, CDR2 YFSETQ. CDR3 size: 14 residues. The V end was cut by 4 bases, the J end by 3 bases, with 13 bases between.

This clonotype came up a few times. The V gene is TRBV7-9, the J gene TRBJ1-3; TRBD1 might be the D (6 bases). Germline values: CDR1 SEHNR, CDR2 FQNEAQ (reference sequence). The CDR3 length is 18 residues. V lost 5 bases and J 0 bases, leaving 20 bases between the germline ends. The CDR3, as DNA: TGTGCCAGCAGCGAAAACAGCCGGGACAAGAGCTCTGGAAACACCATATATTTT. It translates to CASSENSRDKSSGNTIYF.

In this sample, this clonotype turned up a few times. The chain has TRBV5-1 and TRBJ1-4; D remains ambiguous. This CDR3 has 14 residues. The germline V gene encodes CDR1 SGHRS and CDR2 YFSETQ. Trimming removed 4 bases from V and 0 bases from J, with 7 bases in between. In nucleotides, the CDR3 is TGCGCCAGCAGCGCGGGGACAACTAATGAAAAACTGTTTTTT. Its protein product is CASSAGTTNEKLFF.

This clonotype has just a few counts. The rearrangement uses TRBV7-9 and TRBJ2-7; D may correspond to TRBD1 or TRBD2 (5 bases each). Germline CDR1 and CDR2: SEHNR and FQNEAQ (reference sequence). V dropped 3 bases and J dropped 0 bases, with 15 bases sitting between them. The CDR3 runs 16 residues. The CDR3 region is CASSFGSGTISYEQYF. As DNA, the CDR3 is TGTGCCAGCAGCTTTGGCTCCGGGACCATCTCCTACGAGCAGTACTTC.

The V and J genes are TRBV20-1 and TRBJ2-3; D not resolved. Germline V gene lookup returns CDR1 DFQATT and CDR2 SNEGSKA (reference sequence). V was trimmed by 2 bases and J by 7 bases, leaving 7 bases between them. The CDR3 is 11 residues long. The CDR3 DNA reads TGCAGTGCTAGAAGGCAGCATACGCAGTATTTT. Amino acids: CSARRQHTQYF.

The chain uses TRBV7-8 and TRBJ2-2; D gene uncertain. CDR3 length equals 15 residues. The ends were cut back, 1 base at V and 5 bases at J, with 11 bases in the middle. Germline loops: CDR1 SGHVS, CDR2 FQNEAQ. CDR3 region: CASSLVWGRTGELFF. The DNA for the CDR3 is TGTGCCAGCAGCTTAGTGTGGGGTCGTACCGGGGAGCTGTTTTTT. Supplemented by reference TRBV7-8 and TRBJ2-2, the full variable domain reads GAGVSQSPRYKVAKRGQDVALRCDPISGHVSLFWYQQALGQGPEFLTYFQNEAQLDKSGLPSDRFFAERPEGSVSTLKIQRTQQEDSAVYLCASSLVWGRTGELFFGEGSRLTVL.

CDR3: CSASGFRTDTQYF. The CDR3, as DNA: TGCAGTGCTAGTGGGTTTAGGACAGATACGCAGTATTTT. The chain joins TRBV20-1 to TRBJ2-3; D remains unclear. This CDR3 region has 13 residues. Between the trimmed V and J ends, which lost 3 bases and 3 bases, there was a span of 10 bases. CDR1 and CDR2 (germline): DFQATT, SNEGSKA (reference sequence).

The genes are TRBV28 and TRBJ2-3; D is unresolved. CDR1 and CDR2 from the germline V gene are MDHEN and SYDVKM. The CDR3 is 14 residues long. V shed 2 bases and J shed 6 bases, with 12 bases lying between them. DNA of the CDR3: TGTGCCAGCAGTTTACTCGGGCCGTCGGATACGCAGTATTTT. This sequence encodes CASSLLGPSDTQYF.

The table lists this clonotype with many counts. The CDR3 protein is CASSPRLTSGGNNEQFF. CDR3 in DNA: TGTGCCAGCAGCCCCAGGCTCACTAGCGGGGGGAACAATGAGCAGTTCTTC. The chain recombines TRBV7-2 with TRBJ2-1, with 12 bases aligning to TRBD2. This CDR3 is 17 amino acids long. Germline CDR1 is SGHTA and CDR2 is FQGNSA. V lost 5 bases and J lost 5; bases outside the gene matches: 10.

This clonotype was recorded a few times. One end of the junction varies from germline; a read error may be responsible. The chain employs TRBV20-1 and TRBJ2-5; 7 bases line up with TRBD1. CDR3 length equals 14 residues. Germline-derived CDR1 and CDR2 are DFQATT and SNEGSKA (reference sequence). The CDR3 loop is CSASSRGGKETKYF. CDR3 nucleotides: TGCAGTGCTTCTTCCCGAGGGGGCAAAGAGACCAAGTACTTC.